This T cell receptor (beta chain) was sequenced in a study of spatial heterogeneity in lung cancer. On the study more broadly: The study consistently detected more beta-chain than alpha-chain sequences.

Unique molecular identifiers, one per molecule, were present on every TCR cDNA molecule. TCRdb recomputed calls from the 5' RACE reads with MiXCR, one row per CDR3 protein. The data contain about 85,000 distinct CDR3 sequences, approximately 18% of them singletons. Study-wide points: Follow-up blood showed ubiquitous expanded tumor TCRs less than blood at resection did.

In the case of this clonotype: The antigen remains unidentified.

The time point was: sample taken at primary tumor resection. Unsorted whole RNA from tumor, nontumor lung or frozen PBMC underwent sequencing. The donors were fewer than 80 patients with non-small cell lung cancer that was early-stage and untreated. This CDR3 region has 14 residues. Deletions cut 4 bases from V and 2 bases from J, with 10 bases between. Germline lookup yields CDR1 SGHTA and CDR2 FQGNSA. The source material was PBMCs, sampled at surgery. The receptor was derived from a male donor with early-stage non-small cell lung cancer. The J gene is TRBJ2-3, the V gene TRBV7-2; D call uncertain. The CDR3 bases are TGTGCCAGCAGCTCGGTAACCCCCACAGATACGCAGTATTTT. Its protein is CASSSVTPTDTQYF.